This T cell receptor (beta chain) was sequenced in a study of blood T cell repertoires in COVID-19. The CDR3 runs to 15 residues. Losses at the gene ends were 5 bases for V and 1 base for J; bases not matched to a gene: 6. Germline CDR1 is SEHNR and CDR2 is FQNEAQ (reference sequence). Original processing notes: It was from reference gene primer amplification that nucleated cell counts were estimated. Assay: immunoSEQ multiplex PCR; the TCRdb copy retains only in-frame clones and omits some. The DNA gave D and trimming, while V, J and clone size come from that table. The repertoire consists of 200,000 to 300,000 clones, with roughly 89% occurring once and the leading ten covering just over 2.5%. Participants came from roughly 24 US areas, aged roughly 18 to 89 years.

This clonotype was sampled from a woman in her thirties with acute COVID-19. This chain uses TRBV7-9 with TRBJ2-5; 8 nucleotides agree with TRBD2. Sequenced: PBMCs or T cells enriched from blood (not recorded which). This CDR3 reads CASSPGGGPQETQYF. CDR3 bases: TGTGCCAGCAGCCCGGGCGGGGGGCCCCAAGAGACCCAGTACTTC.